A selection of T cell receptor beta chains follows, all from one sample in a study of T-cell reconstitution after alpha-beta-depleted transplantation in children. Each CDR3 protein gets one entry after TCRdb re-called the PCR reads with MiXCR. Here the sample spans 450,000 to 600,000 distinct CDR3 sequences, 10% to 15% being singletons. The sample consisted of PBMCs, mostly from graft donor cells, taken 360 days after TCRalphabeta/CD19-depleted stem cell transplant. The origin of the receptors is a male patient younger than 18 who had a stem cell transplant for acute myeloid leukemia, so the T cells may come from the graft donor. Both conserved end residues are part of each CDR3. D genes are given only for firm matches. Some rows mark clone size as missing; the rest say once, few, many or name a class of expanded clone.

j_call: TRBJ1-1; cdr3_length: 16; v_call: TRBV10-3; d_call: -; clone_size: -; cdr3_nt: TGTGCCATCAGTGAGTCGGTGGCAGGGAGGAACACTGAAGCTTTCTTT; cdr3_aa: CAISESVAGRNTEAFF
j_call: TRBJ2-1; cdr3_length: 16; v_call: TRBV9; d_call: TRBD2; clone_size: -; cdr3_nt: TGTGCCAGCAGCGTAGGATGGGCGGGAGCCTACAATGAGCAGTTCTTC; cdr3_aa: CASSVGWAGAYNEQFF
j_call: TRBJ2-7; cdr3_length: 12; v_call: TRBV15; d_call: -; clone_size: -; cdr3_nt: TGTGCCACCAGGGCTGCCGGATACGAGCAGTACTTC; cdr3_aa: CATRAAGYEQYF
j_call: TRBJ2-5; cdr3_length: 16; v_call: TRBV12-3/TRBV12-4; d_call: TRBD2; clone_size: -; cdr3_nt: TGTGCCAGCAGTACGACGGGACTACGACCTAAAGAGACCCAGTACTTC; cdr3_aa: CASSTTGLRPKETQYF
j_call: TRBJ2-2; cdr3_length: 13; v_call: TRBV6-6; d_call: -; clone_size: few; cdr3_nt: TGTGCCAGCAGCCCCCTAGGGGCAGGGGAGCTGTTTTTT; cdr3_aa: CASSPLGAGELFF
j_call: TRBJ2-5; cdr3_length: 13; v_call: TRBV3-1; d_call: -; clone_size: few; cdr3_nt: TGTGCCAGCAGCCATTTAGGGGCCGATACCCAGTACTTC; cdr3_aa: CASSHLGADTQYF
j_call: TRBJ2-1; cdr3_length: 12; v_call: TRBV19; d_call: -; clone_size: -; cdr3_nt: TGTGCCAGTAGCTGGGGGACCAATGAGCAGTTCTTC; cdr3_aa: CASSWGTNEQFF
j_call: TRBJ1-5; cdr3_length: 13; v_call: TRBV7-3; d_call: -; clone_size: many; cdr3_nt: TGTGCCAGCAGCTTGGCGGGCTCTGAGCCCCAGCATTTT; cdr3_aa: CASSLAGSEPQHF
j_call: TRBJ2-1; cdr3_length: 15; v_call: TRBV6-2/TRBV6-3; d_call: -; clone_size: -; cdr3_nt: TGTGCCAGCAGTCAGCGGTCGTGGGAATACAATGAGCAGTTCTTC; cdr3_aa: CASSQRSWEYNEQFF
j_call: TRBJ2-3; cdr3_length: 15; v_call: TRBV12-3/TRBV12-4; d_call: TRBD2; clone_size: many; cdr3_nt: TGTGCCAGCAGTTCGGGACTAGTGTTTACAGATACGCAGTATTTT; cdr3_aa: CASSSGLVFTDTQYF
j_call: TRBJ2-5; cdr3_length: 14; v_call: TRBV18; d_call: -; clone_size: few; cdr3_nt: TGTGCCAGCTCACCCCTAGGACTACAAGAGACCCAGTACTTC; cdr3_aa: CASSPLGLQETQYF
j_call: TRBJ2-1; cdr3_length: 15; v_call: TRBV6-1; d_call: -; clone_size: -; cdr3_nt: TGTGCCAGCAAAGCCGGGTCCTGGGGCTACAATGAGCAGTTCTTC; cdr3_aa: CASKAGSWGYNEQFF
j_call: TRBJ1-6; cdr3_length: 14; v_call: TRBV28; d_call: TRBD1; clone_size: -; cdr3_nt: TGTGCCAGCAGTTATTACAGGGGGAATTCACCCCTCCACTTT; cdr3_aa: CASSYYRGNSPLHF
j_call: TRBJ2-7; cdr3_length: 14; v_call: TRBV25-1; d_call: TRBD1; clone_size: once; cdr3_nt: TGTGCCAGCAGTGAGCCCGGGACAGGGAGGGGGCAGTACTTC; cdr3_aa: CASSEPGTGRGQYF
j_call: TRBJ1-4; cdr3_length: 15; v_call: TRBV7-2; d_call: TRBD1; clone_size: many; cdr3_nt: TGTGCCAGCAGCCACGACAGGGGAAATAATGAAAAACTGTTTTTT; cdr3_aa: CASSHDRGNNEKLFF
j_call: TRBJ2-3; cdr3_length: 17; v_call: TRBV4-2; d_call: -; clone_size: few; cdr3_nt: TGTGCCAGCAGCCAGATACTCCGGGACGGGGGCGCAGATACGCAGTATTTT; cdr3_aa: CASSQILRDGGADTQYF
j_call: TRBJ2-3; cdr3_length: 17; v_call: TRBV18; d_call: TRBD1; clone_size: -; cdr3_nt: TGTGCCAGCTCACCACCTACGCCGGGACAGGGATGGGATACGCAGTATTTT; cdr3_aa: CASSPPTPGQGWDTQYF
j_call: TRBJ2-7; cdr3_length: 16; v_call: TRBV5-1; d_call: TRBD2; clone_size: -; cdr3_nt: TGCGCCAGCAGCACCGGACTAGCGGGAGGTAGATACGAGCAGTACTTC; cdr3_aa: CASSTGLAGGRYEQYF
j_call: TRBJ2-4; cdr3_length: 17; v_call: TRBV4-2; d_call: -; clone_size: -; cdr3_nt: TGTGCCAGCAGCCAAGATAACGGGGCCATAGCCAAAAACATTCAGTACTTC; cdr3_aa: CASSQDNGAIAKNIQYF
j_call: TRBJ2-7; cdr3_length: 14; v_call: TRBV28; d_call: TRBD1; clone_size: few; cdr3_nt: TGTGCCAGCAGCCTGACAGGGGAAGCCTACGAGCAGTACTTC; cdr3_aa: CASSLTGEAYEQYF